This T cell receptor beta chain was identified in a study of OX40 agonist ivuxolimab in advanced cancers. Study summary: Ivuxolimab is an agonistic anti-OX40 (CD134) antibody, and patients were treated with it. Findings and caveats of the study: Fewer expanded clones were found on average in CD4+ than in CD8+ T cells. Doses of 0.1 to 3.0 mg/kg were accompanied by clonal expansion of CD4+ and CD8+ blood T cells by week 6.

Germline CDR1 is MNHNY and CDR2 is SVGAGI (reference sequence). The CDR3 runs 11 residues. Trimming stripped 11 bases from V and 4 bases from J, with 9 bases between. Prior autoimmune disease or systemic immunosuppression barred patients. The count of this clone is one. Its antigen is as yet unknown. Sequencing was performed with immunoSEQ multiplex PCR; in TCRdb, only in-frame clones are kept and a portion is missing. The repertoire consists of some 19,000 clones, with 83% occurring once and the leading ten covering over 45%. The sequence was collected from an adult with an advanced solid tumor such as melanoma, head and neck, liver or kidney cancer. Sequenced material: CD4+ or CD8+ T cells sorted from blood, taken in a trial of the OX40 agonist ivuxolimab. This chain joins TRBV6-6 and TRBJ2-1, with D uncertain. DNA of the CDR3: TGTGCCTCCCGGGTTTACAATGAGCAGTTCTTC. It codes for CASRVYNEQFF.